Sequencing of this T cell receptor (beta chain) was carried out in a study of T cell responses to AZD1222 COVID-19 vaccine. V gave up 4 bases and J gave up 0 bases, with 12 bases separating them. The length of the CDR3 is 15 residues. CDR1 is LGHNA and CDR2 is YSLEER in the germline V gene. The table came from immunoSEQ multiplex PCR; TCRdb's copy has only in-frame clones and leaves some out. The sample consists of 130,000 or so clones, about 94% of them appearing once. Sample: peripheral blood, taken on day 0 of AZD1222 vaccination. This TCR derives from an adult in good health. V is TRBV4-3 and J is TRBJ2-5; TRBD2 is a possible D gene (5 bases). As DNA, the CDR3 is TGCGCCAGCAGCCGCGTAGGCGGGTACCAAGAGACCCAGTACTTC. It encodes CASSRVGGYQETQYF.